The 14 T cell receptor beta chains listed next were all sequenced from one sample in a study of CD8+CD57+ T cells in acquired aplastic anemia. For CDR3 and TCR beta VDJ profiling, genomic DNA was the template used. TCRdb recomputed calls from the reads with MiXCR, one row per CDR3 protein. The profile shows roughly 61,000 distinct CDR3 sequences, around 55% of them singletons. Source material: sorted CD4+, CD8+, or CD8+CD57+ T cells (not recorded which) from PBMCs. These receptors all come from a human donor in good health, serving as a control.

For this clonotype: This may be a read error: a much more frequent sequence differs by one nucleotide. The genes are TRBV28 and TRBJ1-5, with D possibly being TRBD1 (6 bases). This CDR3 contains 16 residues. Germline values: CDR1 MDHEN, CDR2 SYDVKM. The CDR3 sequence: CAISLAGAAFNQPQHF. The CDR3 DNA reads as TGTGCCATCAGTTTAGCGGGGGCAGCCTTCAATCAGCCCCAGCATTTT.

This clonotype appeared a few times. CDR3: CASSLDTTSPFYEQYF. The CDR3 bases are TGTGCCAGCAGCTTAGATACCACTAGCCCCTTCTACGAGCAGTACTTC. The chain joins TRBV11-2 to TRBJ2-7; D perhaps matches TRBD2 (6 bases). With 0 bases removed from V and 3 bases from J, the gap between germline ends came to 15 bases. Germline CDR1 SGHAT, CDR2 FQNNGV. The CDR3 runs 16 residues.

The table lists this clonotype with many counts. The chain uses TRBV11-3 and TRBJ2-5; no firm D call. V was trimmed by 8 bases and J by 5 bases, leaving 18 bases between them. CDR1 is SGHNT, CDR2 YENEEA, per germline. This CDR3 contains 14 residues. CDR3 sequence (DNA): TGTGCCAGCCGGCGATCTCAAACGAGGGAGACCCAGTACTTC. It translates to CASRRSQTRETQYF.

This clonotype showed up many times. The V gene is TRBV6-5, the J gene TRBJ1-1; 11 bases are shared with TRBD1. The J segment lost 8 bases and the V segment lost 2 bases, leaving 7 bases of the junction unmatched. Germline assignment: CDR1 MNHEY and CDR2 SVGAGI. The CDR3 contains 15 residues. In DNA, the CDR3 is TGTGCCAGCAGTTACCGGGGACAGGGGGAGACAGAAGCTTTCTTT. It yields the protein CASSYRGQGETEAFF.

This chain joins TRBV7-2 and TRBJ2-7, with 10 bases identical to TRBD2. With V trimmed by 5 bases and J by 2 bases, 6 bases remained unmatched. CDR1 is SGHTA, CDR2 FQGNSA, per germline. This CDR3 spans 15 amino acids. The CDR3 spells CASSRNSGGAYEQYF. DNA of the CDR3: TGTGCCAGCAGCCGTAACAGCGGGGGGGCCTACGAGCAGTACTTC.

This clonotype is medium-sized by share. Written as DNA, the CDR3 is TGCAGTGCTAATGGGGGCTACGAGCAGTACTTC. Its protein product is CSANGGYEQYF. The V and J genes are TRBV20-1 and TRBJ2-7, with D tentatively TRBD1 or TRBD2 (5 bases each). V was pared by 4 bases and J by 3 bases, with 7 bases between. This CDR3 has 11 residues. Germline V lookup: CDR1 DFQATT, CDR2 SNEGSKA (reference sequence).

A note on this clonotype: The CDR3 end shows no conserved phenylalanine or tryptophan, and so a read error is likely. The chain couples TRBV20-1 to TRBJ1-1, with D perhaps matching TRBD1 (5 bases). The CDR3 spans 13 residues. CDR1 is DFQATT and CDR2 is SNEGSKA in the germline V gene (reference sequence). V gave up 6 bases and J gave up 1 base, with 12 bases separating them. CDR3 sequence reads: CSAAGTANTEAFI. CDR3 bases: TGCAGTGCAGCCGGGACGGCGAACACTGAAGCTTTCATC.

This clonotype was seen many times. The chain is built from TRBV7-8 and TRBJ1-1, with 7 bases matching TRBD1. Unmatched junction bases numbered 8, after V lost 5 bases and J lost 2 bases. This CDR3 is built from 15 residues. CDR1 is SGHVS and CDR2 is FQNEAQ in the germline V gene. In nucleotides, the CDR3 is TGTGCCAGCAGCCATTCAGGGACAGCAAACACTGAAGCTTTCTTT. The encoded protein is CASSHSGTANTEAFF.

The chain recombines TRBV5-1 with TRBJ2-7; the D gene is possibly TRBD1 (5 bases). CDR1 is SGHRS, CDR2 YFSETQ, per germline. The CDR3 consists of 12 residues. Deletions cut 1 base from V and 6 bases from J, with 8 bases between. The CDR3 DNA sequence: TGCGCCAGCAGCTTGACAGGTCCCGAGCAGTACGTC. Translated, it gives CASSLTGPEQYV.

The CDR3 sequence: CATSRHGRANTGELFF. CDR3 bases: TGTGCCACCAGCAGACACGGGAGAGCGAACACCGGGGAGCTGTTTTTT. The chain links TRBV15 to TRBJ2-2; perhaps TRBD2 as D (6 bases). The germline V gene has CDR1 LNHNV and CDR2 YYDKDF (reference sequence). The V and J ends lost 2 bases and 0 bases respectively, with 10 bases between them. The CDR3 has 16 residues.

This clonotype showed up many times. The chain joins TRBV29-1 to TRBJ2-1; TRBD1 or TRBD2 may be the D gene (6 bases each). The CDR3 loop spans 15 amino acids. CDR1 SQVTM and CDR2 ANQGSEA come from the germline V gene. Between the trimmed V and J ends, which lost 3 bases and 4 bases, there was a span of 16 bases. The CDR3 region has the DNA TGCAGCGTTGAGGGGGGCCAGGTAGGGTACAATGAGCAGTTCTTC. This codes for CSVEGGQVGYNEQFF.

V usage is TRBV5-8 and J usage is TRBJ2-7; unclear D gene. Germline CDR1 reads SGHTS; CDR2 reads YDEGEE. The CDR3 extends over 14 amino acids. The germline V and J ends were trimmed by 4 bases and 4 bases, with 15 bases remaining between them. CDR3 residues: CASSRDFVAYEQYF. The CDR3, as DNA: TGTGCCAGCAGCCGTGACTTCGTAGCATACGAGCAGTACTTC. Variable domain in full (rest from reference TRBV5-8 and TRBJ2-7): EAGVTQSPTHLIKTRGQQATLRCSPISGHTSVYWYQQALGLGLQFLLWYDEGEERNRGNFPPRFSGRQFPNYSSELNVNALELEDSALYLCASSRDFVAYEQYFGPGTRLTVT.

There are many counts of this clonotype. Compared with germline, one end of the junction differs, possibly owing to a read error. V usage is TRBV7-7 and J usage is TRBJ2-5; weak D call: TRBD1 (5 bases). The CDR3 is 14 residues long. Germline CDR1 SSHAT, CDR2 FNYEAQ (reference sequence). CDR3 region: CASSYSAGQEAQYF. The CDR3, as DNA: TGTGCCAGCAGCTATTCGGCAGGACAAGAGGCCCAGTACTTC.

In DNA form, the CDR3 reads TGCGCCAGCAGCCGGAGCACAGATACGCAGTATTTT. It is translated as CASSRSTDTQYF. This rearrangement joins TRBV10-1 to TRBJ2-3; D gene unclear. CDR1 is WNHNN, CDR2 SYGVQD, per germline (reference sequence). The length of the CDR3 is 12 residues. The V end was cut by 6 bases, the J end by 0 bases, with 4 bases between.